Below are 31 T cell receptor beta chains sequenced from a single sample in a study of regulatory T cells in long-lasting Graves disease. Time point here: newly diagnosed GD, antithyroid drugs for less than 3 months. The TCR library was prepared using RNA isolated from PBMCs. According to the study, TCR beta libraries were built with iRepertoire HTBI primers and CDR3-region Arm-PCR. Each CDR3 protein gets one entry after TCRdb re-called the multiplex PCR reads with MiXCR. The data contain hundreds of thousands of distinct CDR3 sequences, 13% of them singletons. The sample was also reused in another study, on T cells in Graves' hyperthyroidism and ophthalmopathy.

Here the sequenced sample was peripheral blood mononuclear cells (PBMCs), taken at new diagnosis, from a patient treated with antithyroid drugs. These receptors all come from a man aged 25-40 years with Graves disease.

The gene calls are TRBV12-3 or TRBV12-4 and TRBJ1-1; D remains ambiguous. V lost 2 bases and J lost 3, with 10 bases in between. The CDR3 covers 14 residues. CDR3 in DNA: TGTGCCAGCAGTTTATTGATGAGGGACACTGAAGCTTTCTTT. Residues: CASSLLMRDTEAFF.

This clonotype was counted only a few times. The chain links TRBV29-1 to TRBJ2-7; D is uncertain. Trimming stripped 7 bases from V and 0 bases from J, with 13 bases between. The CDR3 length is 13 residues. The germline V gene encodes CDR1 SQVTM and CDR2 ANQGSEA. This CDR3 reads CSAFHSSSYEQYF. DNA of the CDR3: TGCAGCGCGTTCCACAGTAGCTCCTACGAGCAGTACTTC.

This clonotype was seen ten or more times. The chain combines TRBV2 with TRBJ2-3; D may be TRBD2 (5 bases). Germline V gene data show CDR1 as SNHLY and CDR2 as FYNNEI. The CDR3 has 13 residues. V was clipped by 8 bases and J by 7 bases, with 16 bases between them. For the CDR3, the DNA is TGTGCCAGCTCTGTAGCCAGAGGGTATACGCAGTATTTT. Translation: CASSVARGYTQYF.

V usage is TRBV30 and J usage is TRBJ1-1, with a weak D call TRBD1 (5 bases). CDR1 is GTSNPN and CDR2 is SVGIG in the germline V gene (reference sequence). The V gene lost 2 bases and the J gene lost 13 bases, with 32 bases spanning the gap. The CDR3 runs to 17 residues. CDR3 loop: CAWSPRLKYGTDFEDFF. The CDR3 DNA is TGTGCCTGGAGTCCCCGATTGAAATATGGGACGGATTTTGAGGATTTCTTT.

The rearrangement joins TRBV3-1 to TRBJ2-7; the match to TRBD1 covers 7 bases. Unmatched junction bases numbered 4, after V lost 2 bases and J lost 0 bases. CDR3 length: 15 residues. Looked up from germline, CDR1 is LGHDT and CDR2 is YNNKEL (reference sequence). CDR3 in DNA: TGTGCCAGCAGCCAAACGGGACAGAGCTCCTACGAGCAGTACTTC. Translation gives CASSQTGQSSYEQYF.

A note on this clonotype: In this CDR3 the conserved last residue, phenylalanine or tryptophan, is missing, so a read error is likely. The chain couples TRBV10-3 to TRBJ2-1; D ambiguous. Germline CDR1 and CDR2: ENHRY and SYGVKD. CDR3 length: 13 residues. Trimming pared 2 bases from V and 6 bases from J, leaving 8 bases between. The CDR3 DNA sequence: TGTGCCATCAGTGAGCCAATGACCAATGAGCAGTTCTCC. It yields the protein CAISEPMTNEQFS.

The V gene is TRBV10-3, the J gene TRBJ1-2, with D uncertain. Germline V gene sequence: CDR1 ENHRY, CDR2 SYGVKD. V lost 10 bases, J lost 3 bases, and 15 bases lay in between. The CDR3 has 13 residues. CDR3 residues: CATAAGQHYGYTF. As DNA, the CDR3 is TGTGCCACGGCGGCCGGTCAACACTATGGCTACACCTTC.

Many counts were recorded for this clonotype. This rearrangement joins TRBV20-1 to TRBJ2-5, with a possible D match to TRBD2 (5 bases). V shed 7 bases and J shed 5 bases, with 8 bases lying between them. The germline V gene encodes CDR1 DFQATT and CDR2 SNEGSKA (reference sequence). This CDR3 has 10 amino acids. Here the CDR3 DNA reads TGCAGTGGACGAGGGGAGACCCAGTACTTC. Its translation is CSGRGETQYF.

The genes are TRBV28 and TRBJ2-3, with 8 bases lining up with TRBD1. The CDR3 runs to 15 residues. V gave up 3 bases and J gave up 5 bases; unmatched junction bases: 7. From germline, CDR1 is MDHEN and CDR2 SYDVKM. The CDR3 sequence is CASSLDREVLDTQYF. CDR3 bases: TGTGCCAGCAGTTTGGACAGGGAGGTTTTAGATACGCAGTATTTT. The whole variable domain, filled in from reference TRBV28 and TRBJ2-3, reads DVKVTQSSRYLVKRTGEKVFLECVQDMDHENMFWYRQDPGLGLRLIYFSYDVKMKEKGDIPEGYSVSREKKERFSLILESASTNQTSMYLCASSLDREVLDTQYFGPGTRLTVL.

This clonotype was detected many times. The chain uses TRBV20-1 and TRBJ2-1; TRBD2 is a possible D gene (6 bases). Germline V lookup: CDR1 DFQATT, CDR2 SNEGSKA (reference sequence). CDR3 length: 15 residues. V gave up 1 base and J gave up 8 bases, with 18 bases separating them. CDR3 protein: CSARGLRGFQDEQFF. For the CDR3, the DNA is TGCAGTGCTAGAGGCCTTCGGGGGTTTCAGGATGAGCAGTTCTTC.

The table lists this clonotype with many counts. This chain connects TRBV12-3 or TRBV12-4 to TRBJ1-2, with no clear D. This CDR3 region has 14 residues. V lost 6 bases and J 3 bases, leaving 14 bases between the germline ends. The CDR3 region has the DNA TGTGCCAGCAGCGTAGGGAGCCCTCACTATGGCTACACCTTC. Protein sequence: CASSVGSPHYGYTF.

This clonotype was picked up many times. The V call is TRBV28, the J call TRBJ2-1, with D unresolved. Trimming cost V 5 bases and J 12 bases, with 8 bases left between them. Germline V CDR1 and CDR2: MDHEN, SYDVKM. The CDR3 is 10 residues long. The CDR3: CASSALVQFF. Here the CDR3 DNA reads TGTGCCAGCAGTGCCCTGGTGCAGTTCTTC.

This sequence joins TRBV19 and TRBJ2-2, with D maybe TRBD2 (6 bases). CDR1 and CDR2 from the germline V gene are LNHDA and SQIVND (reference sequence). Between the trimmed V and J ends, which lost 7 bases and 2 bases, there was a span of 14 bases. The CDR3 loop spans 15 amino acids. CDR3 DNA sequence: TGTGCCAGTACAACCGTCGGGAGAAACACCGGGGAGCTGTTTTTT. Its translation: CASTTVGRNTGELFF.

This clonotype has a count of ten or more. This may be a read error, as it is one base from a much larger clone. This CDR3 reads CASRPSGRGETQYF. For the CDR3, the DNA is TGTGCCAGCAGACCTAGCGGGAGGGGAGAGACCCAGTACTTC. The chain joins TRBV7-2 to TRBJ2-5, with 12 bases matching TRBD2. The CDR3 spans 14 residues. Unmatched junction bases numbered 3, after V lost 6 bases and J lost 4 bases. Germline V lookup: CDR1 SGHTA, CDR2 FQGNSA.

This clonotype was recorded a few times. The CDR3 region is CATSVGRETYNEQFF. The CDR3 bases are TGTGCCACCTCAGTCGGCAGGGAAACCTACAATGAGCAGTTCTTC. This chain connects TRBV6-1 to TRBJ2-1, with D perhaps matching TRBD1 (5 bases). CDR1 and CDR2 from the germline V gene are MNHNS and SASEGT. Trimming took 10 bases from V and 2 from J, leaving 18 bases between them. This CDR3 spans 15 amino acids.

The chain uses TRBV5-5 and TRBJ2-3, with D unresolved. The CDR3 is 15 residues long. Germline assignment: CDR1 SGHKS and CDR2 YYEKEE (reference sequence). Trimming left V 2 bases short and J 0 bases short, with 10 bases between. CDR3 coding DNA: TGTGCCAGCAGCTTTAACACTCCAAGCACAGATACGCAGTATTTT. This encodes CASSFNTPSTDTQYF.

This clonotype was recorded many times. This chain uses TRBV20-1 with TRBJ1-3; no firm D call. The CDR3 runs 12 residues. V gave up 6 bases and J gave up 0 bases, with 6 bases separating them. Germline assignment: CDR1 DFQATT and CDR2 SNEGSKA (reference sequence). The CDR3, as DNA: TGCAGTGCGGAAGACTCTGGAAACACCATATATTTT. Translation: CSAEDSGNTIYF.

This clonotype was counted ten times or more. The V call is TRBV18, the J call TRBJ2-3; unclear D gene. V lost 2 bases and J 5 bases, leaving 8 bases between the germline ends. Germline V gene lookup returns CDR1 KGHSH and CDR2 LQKENI. The CDR3 has 13 residues. Here the CDR3 DNA reads TGTGCCAGCTCACCAGCTTCAGGAGATACGCAGTATTTT. Protein sequence: CASSPASGDTQYF.

This clonotype was found once. The genes are TRBV20-1 and TRBJ2-5; 11 nucleotides match TRBD2. CDR1 and CDR2 from the germline V gene are DFQATT and SNEGSKA (reference sequence). V lost 2 bases to trimming and J lost 4 bases; unmatched junction nucleotides: 3. The length of the CDR3 is 14 residues. In DNA form, the CDR3 reads TGCAGTGCTAGAAGTCTAGCGGGAGGAGAGACCCAGTACTTC. This translates into CSARSLAGGETQYF.

There are a few counts of this clonotype. The V and J genes are TRBV6-1 and TRBJ1-5, with D possibly TRBD1 on 6 matching bases. Trimming took off 5 bases at V and 5 bases at J, with 10 bases between the two ends. There are 13 residues in the CDR3. Germline assignment: CDR1 MNHNS and CDR2 SASEGT. The DNA of the CDR3 is TGTGCCAGCAGTCAGAAGGGGGATCAGCCCCAGCATTTT. As protein: CASSQKGDQPQHF.

This clonotype was counted ten times or more. The chain is built from TRBV6-2 or TRBV6-3 and TRBJ2-1; TRBD1 matches at 8 bases. The CDR3 length is 13 residues. Per germline, CDR1 MNHEY and CDR2 SVGEGT. V lost 6 bases and J lost 8; bases outside the gene matches: 6. In nucleotides, the CDR3 is TGTGCCAGCAGCCCCGACAGGGGTGATGAGCAGTTCTTC. It is translated as CASSPDRGDEQFF.

Many counts were recorded for this clonotype. The chain recombines TRBV29-1 with TRBJ2-7; 10 positions match TRBD2. The germline V gene encodes CDR1 SQVTM and CDR2 ANQGSEA. The CDR3 length is 14 residues. The J segment lost 3 bases and the V segment lost 4 bases, leaving 6 bases of the junction unmatched. The CDR3 DNA is TGCAGCGTTGTGGTAGTAGCGGGAGGCTACGAGCAGTACTTC. Encoded protein: CSVVVVAGGYEQYF.

CDR3 sequence: CAISEPGTGSNQPQHF. The CDR3 region has the DNA TGTGCCATCAGTGAGCCCGGGACAGGGAGCAATCAGCCCCAGCATTTT. The V and J genes are TRBV10-3 and TRBJ1-5; 9 bases agree with TRBD1. V lost 2 bases to trimming and J lost 1 base; unmatched junction nucleotides: 3. The CDR3 has 16 residues. The germline gives CDR1 ENHRY, CDR2 SYGVKD.

This clonotype was counted ten times or more. The rearrangement uses TRBV2 and TRBJ2-1, with 7 bases fitting TRBD2. Germline V gene lookup returns CDR1 SNHLY and CDR2 FYNNEI. This CDR3 comprises 15 residues. V dropped 5 bases and J dropped 8; count of bases not matched to a gene: 12. The CDR3 DNA is TGTGCCAGCAGTCCCGGACTAGTTCGTGTCGATGAGCAGTTCTTC. Amino acids: CASSPGLVRVDEQFF.

This clonotype appeared many times. The V call is TRBV5-1, the J call TRBJ2-7, with 9 positions matching TRBD1. The ends lost 4 bases at V and 5 bases at J; junction bases unmatched: 10. Per germline, CDR1 SGHRS and CDR2 YFSETQ. The length of the CDR3 is 15 residues. DNA of the CDR3: TGCGCCAGCAGCGACCCCGGACAGGGGTCGGACGAGCAGTACTTC. Translating gives CASSDPGQGSDEQYF.

This clonotype showed up many times. The J gene is TRBJ1-1, the V gene TRBV20-1; D is ambiguous. Germline CDR1 and CDR2: DFQATT and SNEGSKA (reference sequence). The CDR3 spans 11 residues. Trimming shortened V by 3 bases and J by 8 bases, and 10 bases separated the two germline ends. CDR3 sequence: CSASAGSEAFF. The CDR3 nucleotides are TGCAGTGCTAGTGCGGGGTCAGAAGCTTTCTTT.

V gene TRBV7-2 combines with J gene TRBJ2-6; D ambiguous. Germline V CDR1 and CDR2: SGHTA, FQGNSA. This CDR3 region has 15 residues. V shed 1 base and J shed 1 base, with 5 bases lying between them. The CDR3 DNA reads as TGTGCCAGCAGCTTAGGGCAGTCTGGGGCCAACGTCCTGACTTTC. This encodes CASSLGQSGANVLTF.

This chain joins TRBV7-9 and TRBJ2-5, with a tentative D call TRBD2 (6 bases). V dropped 8 bases and J dropped 4 bases, with 17 bases sitting between them. The CDR3 totals 14 residues. Germline V gene data show CDR1 as SEHNR and CDR2 as FQNEAQ (reference sequence). CDR3 sequence: CASGLAVDGETQYF. CDR3 coding DNA: TGTGCCAGCGGATTAGCGGTAGACGGAGAGACCCAGTACTTC.

This clonotype was counted many times. The chain is built from TRBV28 and TRBJ2-6; D perhaps matches TRBD1 (6 bases). Germline lookup yields CDR1 MDHEN and CDR2 SYDVKM. This CDR3 spans 17 amino acids. Trimming left V 6 bases short and J 0 bases short, with 15 bases between. The CDR3 coding sequence is TGTGCCAGCAGCGACAGGACCCCCCTCTCTGGGGCCAACGTCCTGACTTTC. It translates to CASSDRTPLSGANVLTF.

This clonotype was counted many times. The chain recombines TRBV6-2 or TRBV6-3 with TRBJ2-4, with D uncertain. The CDR3 sequence is 13 residues long. The V end was cut by 2 bases, the J end by 8 bases, with 10 bases between. Looked up from germline, CDR1 is MNHEY and CDR2 is SVGEGT. In DNA, the CDR3 is TGTGCCAGCAGTTACGGGGTTCGGGACATTCAGTACTTC. Protein: CASSYGVRDIQYF.

The V call is TRBV20-1, the J call TRBJ1-5; no firm D call. V lost 6 bases to trimming and J lost 0 bases, with 15 bases between them. CDR1 and CDR2 (germline): DFQATT, SNEGSKA (reference sequence). CDR3 length: 15 amino acids. The CDR3 coding sequence is TGCAGTGCGTTAACGTACGACATTAGCAATCAGCCCCAGCATTTT. Protein sequence: CSALTYDISNQPQHF.